Sequencing of this T cell receptor beta chain was carried out in a study of blood T cell repertoires in COVID-19 (dated by TCRdb to 2020 to 2021). In the study overall: Samples from collaborators originated in the United States, Italy and Spain and spanned both the acute and convalescent phases of COVID-19. The prospective study material was composed of cDNA or gDNA derived from T cells, B-cell-depleted T cells, or PBMCs. Subjects who had been exposed to COVID-19, were actively infected with it, or had recovered from it provided the deeply sampled blood TCRbeta repertoires that made up the dataset. A freely available public database, intended as a resource for researchers studying the immune response to SARS-CoV-2, is where the repertoires were released. The samples were drawn from the first 160 participants of the ongoing ImmuneRACE study and from 1,254 subjects provided by 6 global collaborators. Nearly every sample came with metadata listing a de-identified subject ID, COVID-19 status, age in years and sex. Where available, HLA class I and class II types were taken from metadata supplied by the sample provider and were not determined by assay-based typing. Study-level results and caveats: The quantity of clinical and demographic metadata differed by source and by participant and was supplied without curation.

V trim: 7 bases; J trim: 0 bases; unmatched bases: 3. The CDR3, from cysteine to phenylalanine, totals 14 residues. The kept DNA is CDR3 alone, 42 bases in frame from the first base. CDR1 is given as SNHLY and CDR2 as FYNNEI, both from the germline V gene. A second Seattle source provided samples from volunteer blood donors who had recovered from COVID-19. The collaborating institutions used their own protocols to collect whole blood in K2EDTA tubes. For TCRbeta analysis, collaborators shipped samples in one of three forms: frozen whole blood, isolated PBMCs, or DNA extracted from either of those sample types. On this clone: The antigen it recognizes is unknown. Base qualities are not provided; no much larger clone lies one nucleotide away.

The immunoSEQ Assay, a bias-controlled multiplex PCR, was used to amplify TCRbeta CDR3 regions from genomic DNA. In the authors' own workflow: Nucleated cell counts per sample were estimated from amplification of reference gene primers within the assay. To quantify the absolute abundance of each unique TCRbeta CDR3 rearrangement, sequence reads were collapsed and filtered. For each sample, productive Simpson clonality was calculated as the square root of Simpson's diversity index across productive rearrangements. This immuneACCESS table, as held by TCRdb, lists in-frame sequences with V and J called but not all clones. Of the missing ones, under half trace to an unresolved V gene in checked studies; the others have no known cause. D and trimming were read from the DNA, whereas the V and J calls and clone size are those reported in that table. The sample records hundreds of thousands of clones, roughly 91% of which are singletons. The ten most abundant clones make up just under 1% of the sample.

The sequenced material came from peripheral blood. This sequence was found in a woman between 40 and 55 years old who had recovered from COVID-19. Recombination joined TRBV2 with TRBJ2-1; 7 of the junction bases match TRBD2. This receptor carries the CDR3 CASTGGSSYNEQFF. The DNA is as follows: TGTGCCAGCACGGGCGGGAGCTCCTACAATGAGCAGTTCTTC.